One T cell receptor beta chain is described in this entry. The antigen it binds to is not known. Base quality data are lacking; no much larger clone is found one base away. This entry is derived from a study of blood T cell repertoires in COVID-19 (dated by TCRdb to 2019 to 2021). Broadly, across the study: Samples from collaborators originated in the United States, Italy and Spain and spanned both the acute and convalescent phases of COVID-19. Samples were obtained from the ongoing ImmuneRACE study (first 160 participants) and from 1,254 subjects provided by 6 global collaborators. The repertoires were made available in a free public database intended to serve as a resource for research on the immune response to SARS-CoV-2. A de-identified subject ID, COVID-19 status, age in years and sex were almost always included in the sample metadata. Deeply sampled blood TCRbeta repertoires from subjects exposed to, actively infected with, or recovered from COVID-19 were included in the dataset. Where HLA class I and class II types were available, the types were taken from metadata supplied by the sample provider, not from assay-based typing. The prospective study material was composed of cDNA or gDNA derived from T cells, B-cell-depleted T cells, or PBMCs. On the study overall, not on this receptor specifically: The amount of clinical and demographic metadata varied by source and participant and was provided uncurated.

The collaborating institutions used their own protocols to collect whole blood in K2EDTA tubes. For TCRbeta analysis, collaborators shipped samples in one of three forms: frozen whole blood, isolated PBMCs, or DNA extracted from either of those sample types. The immunoSEQ Assay, a bias-controlled multiplex PCR, was used to amplify TCRbeta CDR3 regions from genomic DNA. In the authors' own workflow: Nucleated cell counts per sample were estimated from amplification of reference gene primers within the assay. To quantify the absolute abundance of each unique TCRbeta CDR3 rearrangement, sequence reads were collapsed and filtered. Productive Simpson clonality was computed per sample as the square root of Simpson's diversity index over productive rearrangements. TCRdb carries this immuneACCESS record with in-frame sequences only. Its versions omit some clonotypes, under half of them owing to an unresolved V gene in the studies checked, with the rest unexplained. D and trimming were read from the DNA, whereas the V and J calls and clone size are those reported in that table. The sample table contains fewer than 120,000 clones; only one count was recorded for about 75% of them. The ten largest clonotypes hold roughly 17% of the sample.

CDR1 LNHDA and CDR2 SQIVND are derived from the germline V gene (reference sequence). The CDR3 contains 20 residues, cysteine and phenylalanine counted. The sequence is cut down to CDR3 DNA, 60 bases in frame from base 1. Ends trimmed: V by 4 bases, J by 0 bases; bases unmatched to a gene: 11. The sequenced sample was peripheral blood. The V and J segments used are TRBV19 and TRBJ2-6; 11 of the junction bases match TRBD1. The receptor's source is an elderly woman with active or convalescent COVID-19. CDR3 region: CASSTKDRGRLDSGANVLTF. The base sequence is TGTGCCAGTAGTACGAAGGACAGGGGGCGACTAGACTCTGGGGCCAACGTCCTGACTTTC. With all but the CDR3 taken from the reference TRBV19 and TRBJ2-6 genes, the full variable domain is: DGGITQSPKYLFRKEGQNVTLSCEQNLNHDAMYWYRQDPGQGLRLIYYSQIVNDFQKGDIAEGYSVSREKKESFPLTVTSAQKNPTAFYLCASSTKDRGRLDSGANVLTFGAGSRLTVL.